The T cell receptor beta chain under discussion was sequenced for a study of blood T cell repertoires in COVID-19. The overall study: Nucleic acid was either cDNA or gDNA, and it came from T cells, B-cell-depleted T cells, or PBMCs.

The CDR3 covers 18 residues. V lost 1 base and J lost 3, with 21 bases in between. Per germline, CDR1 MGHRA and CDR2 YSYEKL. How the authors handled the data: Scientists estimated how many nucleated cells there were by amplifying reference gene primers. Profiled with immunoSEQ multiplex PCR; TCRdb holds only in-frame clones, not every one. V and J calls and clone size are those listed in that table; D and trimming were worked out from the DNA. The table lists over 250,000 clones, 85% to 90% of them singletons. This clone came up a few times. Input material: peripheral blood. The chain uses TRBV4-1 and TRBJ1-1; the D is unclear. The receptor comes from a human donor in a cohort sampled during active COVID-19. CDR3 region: CASSQAIRGSLSDTEAFF. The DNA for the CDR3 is TGCGCCAGCAGCCAAGCTATACGGGGATCCCTCTCTGACACTGAAGCTTTCTTT.